These 9 T cell receptor beta chains came from one sample sequenced in a study of Graves' ophthalmopathy and Graves' hyperthyroidism. RNA transcripts provided the template for amplifying TCR beta CDR3 regions. HTBI primers primed a first-round RT-PCR, and a second-round multiplex PCR followed. TCRdb used MiXCR to reprocess the multiplex PCR reads, holding one entry per CDR3 protein. This table has some 170,000 distinct CDR3 sequences, approximately 40% appearing once. Sequencing input: peripheral blood. These receptors all stem from a man aged 30 to 39 with Graves' ophthalmopathy.

This clonotype appeared many times. V and J are TRBV28 and TRBJ2-7, with TRBD2 identical over 7 bases. The CDR3 runs to 14 residues. After removal of 7 bases from V and 3 bases from J, the junction contained 9 bases not matched to a gene. Germline loops: CDR1 MDHEN, CDR2 SYDVKM. This CDR3 is CASMSGGGSYEQYF. In nucleotides, the CDR3 is TGTGCCAGCATGTCCGGCGGCGGGAGCTACGAGCAGTACTTC.

This clonotype was found many times. This chain links TRBV28 with TRBJ1-2, with TRBD1 as a possible D gene (5 bases). The germline gives CDR1 MDHEN, CDR2 SYDVKM. This CDR3 is built from 16 residues. V lost 6 bases and J lost 0, with 17 bases in between. In nucleotides, the CDR3 is TGTGCCAGCAGCCACACCGAGGGACGGACTAACTATGGCTACACCTTC. This encodes CASSHTEGRTNYGYTF.

There are many counts of this clonotype. V is TRBV9 and J is TRBJ2-5, with D perhaps being TRBD1 or TRBD2 (7 bases each). The CDR3 covers 15 residues. Germline V gene sequence: CDR1 SGDLS, CDR2 YYNGEE. V was pared by 0 bases and J by 4 bases, with 13 bases between. CDR3 DNA: TGTGCCAGCAGCGTAGTGGCAGGGGGGGGAGAGACCCAGTACTTC. Amino acid sequence: CASSVVAGGGETQYF.

This rearrangement joins TRBV27 to TRBJ1-1, with a weak D call TRBD1 (5 bases). V was shortened by 8 bases and J by 4 bases, with 20 bases between the two germline ends. The CDR3 extends over 15 amino acids. Germline values: CDR1 MNHEY, CDR2 SMNVEV (reference sequence). The CDR3 DNA sequence: TGTGCCAGCGGGGCCGGGTCCCCGGGAGGCACTGAAGCTTTCTTT. This translates into CASGAGSPGGTEAFF.

This clonotype appeared many times. This chain links TRBV20-1 with TRBJ1-6; D uncertain. With 1 base removed from V and 7 bases from J, the gap between germline ends came to 5 bases. Per germline, CDR1 DFQATT and CDR2 SNEGSKA (reference sequence). The CDR3 runs 12 residues. The CDR3 reads CSARAKNSPLHF. CDR3 nucleotide sequence: TGCAGTGCTAGAGCAAAGAATTCACCCCTCCACTTT.

The J gene is TRBJ1-2, the V gene TRBV2, with 8 bases matching TRBD1. With V trimmed by 7 bases and J by 4 bases, 5 bases remained unmatched. Germline V gene lookup returns CDR1 SNHLY and CDR2 FYNNEI. There are 13 residues in the CDR3. The CDR3 region is CASTAQGAYGYTF. As DNA, the CDR3 is TGTGCCAGCACCGCTCAGGGGGCCTATGGCTACACCTTC.

The table lists this clonotype with a count of one. One end of the junction varies from germline; a read error may be responsible. The chain recombines TRBV15 with TRBJ2-6; D is ambiguous. This CDR3 has 12 amino acids. CDR1 is LNHNV and CDR2 is YYDKDF in the germline V gene (reference sequence). The CDR3 nucleotides are TGTGCCGCCAGCACTGGAAACAACGTCCTGACTTTC. Protein sequence: CAASTGNNVLTF.

V and J are TRBV12-3 or TRBV12-4 and TRBJ2-5, with 8 nucleotides matching TRBD2. This CDR3 region has 14 residues. V was clipped by 5 bases and J by 5 bases; unmatched bases: 7. The CDR3 protein is CASSRSSGSETQYF. The CDR3 nucleotides are TGTGCCAGCAGTCGATCGAGCGGGAGTGAGACCCAGTACTTC.

Only a few counts were recorded for this clonotype. The CDR3 DNA is TGTGCCTGGGACACAGGGTCCTACGAGCAGTACTTC. Translation: CAWDTGSYEQYF. The V and J genes are TRBV30 and TRBJ2-7; possibly TRBD1 for D (6 bases). Germline V gene sequence: CDR1 GTSNPN, CDR2 SVGIG (reference sequence). The V end was cut by 5 bases, the J end by 1 base, with 9 bases between. CDR3 size: 12 residues.